This TCR beta chain was captured in a study of radiotherapy plus CTLA-4 blockade in lung cancer. The overall study: Among all patients, approximately 18% showed objective responses, while roughly 34% had disease control.

Patients had chemo-refractory metastatic non-small-cell lung cancer and received focal radiation plus CTLA-4 blockade that used ipilimumab. Germline lookup yields CDR1 SSHAT and CDR2 FNYEAQ (reference sequence). The CDR3 loop spans 15 amino acids. Whole-study results and caveats: Some TCR clones had been derived from tumors. These clones expanded in peripheral blood after radiotherapy plus ipilimumab.

Points on this clone: Its antigen remains unidentified. A junction end diverges from the germline sequence, so it may reflect a read error.

Using immunoSEQ multiplex PCR, the repertoire was profiled, and TCRdb retains in-frame clones only, with some absent. The profile shows over 30,000 clones, 70% to 75% of them singletons. This clonotype was sampled from a human donor with non-small cell lung cancer whose response to radiotherapy plus ipilimumab could not be evaluated. The source material was peripheral blood, sampled from a patient treated with radiotherapy plus ipilimumab. The chain uses TRBV7-7 and TRBJ2-1, with TRBD2 matching over 12 bases. The CDR3 DNA sequence: TGTGCTAGCAGTCGACTAGCGGGAGAGGGGGATGAGCAGTTCTTC. This sequence encodes CASSRLAGEGDEQFF.